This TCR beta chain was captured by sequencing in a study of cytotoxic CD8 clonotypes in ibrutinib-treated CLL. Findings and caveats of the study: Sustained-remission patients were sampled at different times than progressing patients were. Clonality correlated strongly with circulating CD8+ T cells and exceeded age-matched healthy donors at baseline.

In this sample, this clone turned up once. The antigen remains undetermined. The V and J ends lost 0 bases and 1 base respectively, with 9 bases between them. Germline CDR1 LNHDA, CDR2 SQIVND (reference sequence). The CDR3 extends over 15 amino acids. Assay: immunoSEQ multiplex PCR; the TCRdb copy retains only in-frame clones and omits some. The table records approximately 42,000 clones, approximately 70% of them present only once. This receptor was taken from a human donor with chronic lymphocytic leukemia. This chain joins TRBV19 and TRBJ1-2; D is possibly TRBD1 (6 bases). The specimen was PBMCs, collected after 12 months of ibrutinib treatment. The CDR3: CASSIEGTSNYGYTF. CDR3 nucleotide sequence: TGTGCCAGTAGTATAGAGGGGACAAGTAACTATGGCTACACCTTC.